This entry features one T cell receptor (beta chain) sequence. Here immunoSEQ multiplex PCR was the method, and the copy in TCRdb shows in-frame clones only, minus some. This sample has about 59,000 clones, with over 90% found just once. This record comes from a study of T cell changes during pregnancy in multiple sclerosis. The receptor was derived from a female donor with multiple sclerosis, enrolled in a pregnancy study. The sequencing used CD8+ T cells from peripheral blood mononuclear cells, collected in the third trimester of pregnancy.

The CDR3 here is CASSVSSGANVLTF. The CDR3 DNA follows: TGCGCCAGCAGCGTGAGCTCTGGGGCCAACGTCCTGACTTTC. This chain links TRBV5-1 with TRBJ2-6; D is unclear. Trimming pared 4 bases from V and 0 bases from J, leaving 5 bases between. Germline assignment: CDR1 SGHRS and CDR2 YFSETQ. The CDR3 sequence is 14 residues long.